A selection of T cell receptor beta chains follows, all from one sample in a study of blood T cell repertoires in COVID-19. The protocol was immunoSEQ multiplex PCR, while the TCRdb copy is restricted to in-frame clones and leaves out a portion. The sample carries approximately 97,000 clones, approximately 85% recorded once. Material: peripheral blood. The origin of the receptors is a human donor in a cohort sampled during active COVID-19. CDR3s include the opening cysteine and the closing phenylalanine or tryptophan. Fields, in order: V gene, D gene, J gene, clone size, CDR3 protein, CDR3 DNA. D genes are given only for firm matches. Rows may omit the clone size; those that give it use once, few, many or a size class.

v_gene: TRBV11-3; d_gene: TRBD2; j_gene: TRBJ2-1; abundance: once; CDR3aa: CASSPGLAGGNYNEQFF; CDR3nt: TGTGCCAGCAGCCCAGGACTAGCGGGGGGGAACTACAATGAGCAGTTCTTC
v_gene: TRBV5-8; d_gene: NA; j_gene: TRBJ2-3; abundance: NA; CDR3aa: CASSLWVRSTDTQYF; CDR3nt: TGTGCCAGCAGCTTGTGGGTCAGGAGCACAGATACGCAGTATTTT
v_gene: TRBV9; d_gene: NA; j_gene: TRBJ1-2; abundance: NA; CDR3aa: CASSTRGGAPNYGYTF; CDR3nt: TGTGCCAGCAGCACCCGGGGGGGGGCCCCAAACTATGGCTACACCTTC
v_gene: TRBV19; d_gene: TRBD1; j_gene: TRBJ1-2; abundance: NA; CDR3aa: CASSIRWTGPNPYGYTF; CDR3nt: TGTGCCAGTAGTATTCGATGGACAGGGCCCAACCCCTATGGCTACACCTTC
v_gene: TRBV2; d_gene: NA; j_gene: TRBJ2-5; abundance: NA; CDR3aa: CASTYFQETQYF; CDR3nt: TGTGCCAGCACTTATTTCCAAGAGACCCAGTACTTC
v_gene: TRBV15; d_gene: TRBD2; j_gene: TRBJ2-3; abundance: NA; CDR3aa: CATGLAATDTQYF; CDR3nt: TGTGCCACTGGGCTAGCGGCCACAGATACGCAGTATTTT
v_gene: TRBV5-4; d_gene: TRBD1; j_gene: TRBJ2-1; abundance: NA; CDR3aa: CASSLRDRGGNEQFF; CDR3nt: TGTGCCAGCAGCCTCCGGGACAGGGGGGGGAATGAGCAGTTCTTC
v_gene: TRBV29-1; d_gene: TRBD1; j_gene: TRBJ1-2; abundance: NA; CDR3aa: CSVDPTGGFSRYTF; CDR3nt: TGCAGCGTTGACCCAACAGGGGGATTTTCGCGCTACACCTTC
v_gene: TRBV4-2; d_gene: NA; j_gene: TRBJ1-4; abundance: once; CDR3aa: CASSQYATNEKLFF; CDR3nt: TGTGCCAGCAGCCAATATGCAACTAATGAAAAACTGTTTTTT
v_gene: TRBV7-6; d_gene: TRBD1; j_gene: TRBJ2-7; abundance: NA; CDR3aa: CASSLASQGARYEQYF; CDR3nt: TGTGCCAGCAGCTTAGCCTCTCAGGGGGCGCGATACGAGCAGTACTTC
v_gene: TRBV9; d_gene: TRBD2; j_gene: TRBJ2-3; abundance: NA; CDR3aa: CASSIGTTSTDTQYF; CDR3nt: TGTGCCAGCAGCATCGGGACTACTAGCACAGATACGCAGTATTTT
v_gene: TRBV4-2; d_gene: NA; j_gene: TRBJ2-7; abundance: few; CDR3aa: CASSLEGTPAGEQYF; CDR3nt: TGTGCCAGCAGCCTAGAGGGGACCCCCGCGGGGGAGCAGTACTTC
v_gene: TRBV7-9; d_gene: TRBD1; j_gene: TRBJ2-1; abundance: NA; CDR3aa: CASSPQTGPGNEQFF; CDR3nt: TGTGCCAGCAGCCCTCAGACAGGGCCGGGGAATGAGCAGTTCTTC
v_gene: TRBV9; d_gene: NA; j_gene: TRBJ2-7; abundance: NA; CDR3aa: CASSVTANYEQYF; CDR3nt: TGTGCCAGCAGCGTAACAGCCAACTACGAGCAGTACTTC
v_gene: TRBV19; d_gene: TRBD1; j_gene: TRBJ2-6; abundance: once; CDR3aa: CASSPQGASGANVLTF; CDR3nt: TGTGCCAGTAGTCCACAGGGGGCGTCTGGGGCCAACGTCCTGACTTTC
v_gene: TRBV7-2; d_gene: TRBD2; j_gene: TRBJ2-5; abundance: once; CDR3aa: CASSDPQAGGGETQYF; CDR3nt: TGTGCCAGCAGCGATCCCCAAGCGGGGGGGGGAGAGACCCAGTACTTC
v_gene: TRBV30; d_gene: TRBD1; j_gene: TRBJ1-6; abundance: NA; CDR3aa: CAWSGPDGQGGSPLHF; CDR3nt: TGTGCCTGGAGTGGACCCGACGGACAGGGTGGTTCACCCCTCCACTTT
v_gene: TRBV4-2; d_gene: TRBD1; j_gene: TRBJ1-5; abundance: NA; CDR3aa: CASSQEITGGGQPQHF; CDR3nt: TGTGCCAGCAGCCAAGAGATCACAGGGGGTGGTCAGCCCCAGCATTTT
v_gene: TRBV24-1; d_gene: TRBD2; j_gene: TRBJ2-2; abundance: NA; CDR3aa: CATSPLAANTGELFF; CDR3nt: TGTGCCACCAGTCCCCTAGCGGCGAACACCGGGGAGCTGTTTTTT
v_gene: TRBV9; d_gene: NA; j_gene: TRBJ1-2; abundance: NA; CDR3aa: CASSVARTGVRDYGYTF; CDR3nt: TGTGCCAGCAGCGTAGCCCGGACGGGGGTGAGGGACTATGGCTACACCTTC
v_gene: TRBV10-3; d_gene: TRBD1; j_gene: TRBJ1-2; abundance: NA; CDR3aa: CAISEWGQSNYGYTF; CDR3nt: TGTGCCATCAGTGAGTGGGGACAGTCTAACTATGGCTACACCTTC
v_gene: TRBV6-2/TRBV6-3; d_gene: NA; j_gene: TRBJ1-2; abundance: NA; CDR3aa: CASSRNYGYTF; CDR3nt: TGTGCCAGCAGTCGTAACTATGGCTACACCTTC
v_gene: TRBV6-6; d_gene: NA; j_gene: TRBJ1-2; abundance: NA; CDR3aa: CASSPERANYGYTF; CDR3nt: TGTGCCAGCAGTCCCGAACGGGCTAACTATGGCTACACCTTC
v_gene: TRBV19; d_gene: TRBD1; j_gene: TRBJ1-2; abundance: once; CDR3aa: CASTQDRVGGGYTF; CDR3nt: TGTGCCAGTACCCAGGACAGGGTGGGCGGTGGCTACACCTTC
v_gene: TRBV5-6; d_gene: NA; j_gene: TRBJ2-1; abundance: NA; CDR3aa: CASSLALRHVIF; CDR3nt: TGTGCCAGCAGCTTGGCCCTGAGGCACGTTATCTTC
v_gene: TRBV18; d_gene: TRBD1; j_gene: TRBJ2-1; abundance: few; CDR3aa: CASSLTGAYNEQFF; CDR3nt: TGTGCCAGCTCACTGACAGGGGCCTACAATGAGCAGTTCTTC
v_gene: TRBV29-1; d_gene: NA; j_gene: TRBJ1-2; abundance: NA; CDR3aa: CSVPEGYTF; CDR3nt: TGCAGCGTTCCGGAGGGCTACACCTTC
v_gene: TRBV9; d_gene: TRBD2; j_gene: TRBJ2-3; abundance: NA; CDR3aa: CASSRGGREDTQYF; CDR3nt: TGTGCCAGCAGTCGGGGTGGGAGGGAAGATACGCAGTATTTT
v_gene: TRBV28; d_gene: TRBD1; j_gene: TRBJ2-7; abundance: once; CDR3aa: CASSWDSTYEQYF; CDR3nt: TGTGCCAGCAGTTGGGACAGTACCTACGAGCAGTACTTC
v_gene: TRBV30; d_gene: NA; j_gene: TRBJ1-5; abundance: NA; CDR3aa: CAGTGFVQPQHF; CDR3nt: TGTGCCGGTACAGGGTTCGTACAGCCCCAGCATTTT
v_gene: TRBV28; d_gene: NA; j_gene: TRBJ1-5; abundance: NA; CDR3aa: CASVPRGGNQPQHF; CDR3nt: TGTGCCAGCGTACCCCGAGGGGGAAATCAGCCCCAGCATTTT
v_gene: TRBV5-6; d_gene: NA; j_gene: TRBJ2-7; abundance: NA; CDR3aa: CASSLLVRNPYEQYF; CDR3nt: TGTGCCAGCAGCTTGCTGGTCAGGAACCCCTACGAGCAGTACTTC
v_gene: TRBV5-1; d_gene: NA; j_gene: TRBJ2-7; abundance: NA; CDR3aa: CASSLGYGEEYEQYF; CDR3nt: TGCGCCAGCAGCTTGGGATATGGAGAAGAGTACGAGCAGTACTTC
v_gene: TRBV5-6; d_gene: TRBD1; j_gene: TRBJ1-2; abundance: few; CDR3aa: CASTILGQAIHYTF; CDR3nt: TGTGCCAGCACCATTTTGGGACAGGCAATTCACTACACCTTC
v_gene: TRBV30; d_gene: NA; j_gene: TRBJ1-6; abundance: NA; CDR3aa: CAWTRGYSPLHF; CDR3nt: TGTGCCTGGACTCGCGGATATTCACCCCTCCACTTT
v_gene: TRBV27; d_gene: TRBD1; j_gene: TRBJ2-7; abundance: NA; CDR3aa: CASSLSGTGSYEQYF; CDR3nt: TGTGCCAGCAGTTTATCCGGGACAGGGTCCTACGAGCAGTACTTC
v_gene: TRBV4-3; d_gene: TRBD2; j_gene: TRBJ2-3; abundance: NA; CDR3aa: CASSQGGLAGGADTQYF; CDR3nt: TGCGCCAGCAGCCAAGGGGGACTAGCGGGAGGGGCAGATACGCAGTATTTT
v_gene: TRBV7-2; d_gene: NA; j_gene: TRBJ1-2; abundance: medium-sized; CDR3aa: CASSLAIRGGYTF; CDR3nt: TGTGCCAGCAGCTTAGCCATCAGGGGTGGCTACACCTTC
v_gene: TRBV4-2; d_gene: NA; j_gene: TRBJ2-3; abundance: NA; CDR3aa: CASSQGREGGARDTQYF; CDR3nt: TGTGCCAGCAGCCAAGGGAGGGAAGGGGGGGCGCGGGATACGCAGTATTTT
v_gene: TRBV7-6; d_gene: TRBD2; j_gene: TRBJ2-4; abundance: NA; CDR3aa: CASSAQWDSREEAKNIQYF; CDR3nt: TGTGCCAGCAGCGCCCAGTGGGACTCGCGGGAGGAAGCCAAAAACATTCAGTACTTC
v_gene: TRBV6-2/TRBV6-3; d_gene: TRBD1; j_gene: TRBJ1-6; abundance: few; CDR3aa: CASSRAGTGLSPLHF; CDR3nt: TGTGCCAGCAGTCGAGCCGGGACAGGCCTCTCACCCCTCCACTTT
v_gene: TRBV21-1; d_gene: NA; j_gene: TRBJ1-1; abundance: NA; CDR3aa: CASSKKPDRGFCTEAFF; CDR3nt: TGTGCCAGCAGCAAAAAGCCGGACAGGGGGTTTTGCACTGAAGCTTTCTTT
v_gene: TRBV18; d_gene: TRBD1; j_gene: TRBJ1-1; abundance: NA; CDR3aa: CASSGTGVTEAFF; CDR3nt: TGTGCCAGCTCCGGGACAGGGGTCACTGAAGCTTTCTTT
v_gene: TRBV14; d_gene: TRBD1; j_gene: TRBJ2-7; abundance: once; CDR3aa: CASSQGSGTGSYEQYF; CDR3nt: TGTGCCAGCAGCCAAGGATCGGGGACAGGGTCCTACGAGCAGTACTTC